Listed below are T cell receptor beta chains from one sample, sequenced in a study of blood T cell repertoires in COVID-19. TCRdb keeps only in-frame clones here, not all; method: immunoSEQ multiplex PCR. The repertoire has roughly 50,000 clones, about nine tenths of them found once; the top ten carry approximately 14%. What was sequenced was peripheral blood. The receptor set was obtained from an older woman with active COVID-19. Both conserved end residues are part of each CDR3. The order of the fields is V gene, clone size, J gene, D gene, CDR3 DNA, CDR3 protein. The D gene is left open where the match is weak. Expanded clones get a size class; other rows say once, few or many, or leave the size out.

>TRBV6-2/TRBV6-3|once|TRBJ2-1|TRBD2
TGTGCCAGCAGTTCCGATAGGGTAGCGGGGGGGCGCTGGCAAAATGAGCAGTTCTTC
CASSSDRVAGGRWQNEQFF
>TRBV7-8|-|TRBJ1-3|TRBD1
TGTGCCAGCAGCTTAGGGGCAACGGGACAGGGAGACACCATATATTTT
CASSLGATGQGDTIYF
>TRBV6-5|-|TRBJ2-4|TRBD2
TGTGCCAGCACCGACGGGGGGGGCATTCAGTACTTC
CASTDGGGIQYF
>TRBV7-2|-|TRBJ2-7|-
TGTGCCAGCAGCCCATCCCTAGTCTCCTACGAGCAGTACTTC
CASSPSLVSYEQYF
>TRBV5-1|-|TRBJ2-1|-
TGCGCCAGCAGCTTGGCACAGGCGAGCTCCTACAATGAGCAGTTCTTC
CASSLAQASSYNEQFF
>TRBV5-1|-|TRBJ2-3|-
TGCGCCAGCAGCCCGTCTTCAACTGCTAGCACAGATACGCAGTATTTT
CASSPSSTASTDTQYF
>TRBV12-3/TRBV12-4|-|TRBJ1-2|-
TGTGCCAGCGTGGGGGCCGGGAACTATGGCTACACCTTC
CASVGAGNYGYTF
>TRBV5-4|-|TRBJ2-2|-
TGTGCCAGCAGCTTGGCCGGGTTCCGGGGTAGAACCGGGGAGCTGTTTTTT
CASSLAGFRGRTGELFF
>TRBV19|-|TRBJ2-3|-
TGTGCCAGTAGTATCGGGGGACGGATCACAGATACGCAGTATTTT
CASSIGGRITDTQYF
>TRBV5-1|once|TRBJ2-5|TRBD2
TGCGCCAGCAGCTTATCGACTAGCAGGGAGACCCAGTACTTC
CASSLSTSRETQYF
>TRBV7-3|-|TRBJ2-1|-
TGTGCCAGCAGCGCCCCTGCTAGCTATGAGCAGTTCTTC
CASSAPASYEQFF
>TRBV4-2|-|TRBJ1-3|-
TGTGCCAGCAGCCAAGACAGGGTAGGAAACACCATATATTTT
CASSQDRVGNTIYF
>TRBV21-1|-|TRBJ2-7|-
TGTGCCAGCAGCAAAACGGAAACAGGGGAGCCCTACGAGCAGTACTTC
CASSKTETGEPYEQYF
>TRBV5-1|-|TRBJ2-5|TRBD2
TGCGCCAGCAGCTTGGCCCCCCTAGCGGGGGCCTTAGAGACCCAGTACTTC
CASSLAPLAGALETQYF
>TRBV5-1|-|TRBJ2-2|-
TGCGCCAGCTTGGGATCGGGACTTAACACCGGGGAGCTGTTTTTT
CASLGSGLNTGELFF
>TRBV6-6|-|TRBJ1-5|TRBD1
TGTGCCAGCAGTAATATACAGGGGGCGAGCAATCAGCCCCAGCATTTT
CASSNIQGASNQPQHF
>TRBV5-1|-|TRBJ2-5|TRBD2
TGCGCCAGCAGCCCCGGGACTAACCCTGGGGCCCAGTACTTC
CASSPGTNPGAQYF
>TRBV5-4|-|TRBJ2-5|-
TGTGCCAGCAGCTTGTCGCGGGAGACCCAGTACTTC
CASSLSRETQYF
>TRBV27|-|TRBJ2-5|TRBD1
TGTGCCAGCAGTTTACGTATGGGAGGACAGGGTCGGGACCAGTACTTC
CASSLRMGGQGRDQYF
>TRBV11-2|-|TRBJ2-1|TRBD2
TGTGCCAGCAGCTCCCTACGGCGGGGGGGCCCTAATGAGCAGTTCTTC
CASSSLRRGGPNEQFF
>TRBV12-3/TRBV12-4|-|TRBJ1-3|TRBD1
TGTGCCAGCAGTTTTGACAGGGGGAACACCATATATTTT
CASSFDRGNTIYF
>TRBV7-3|-|TRBJ2-1|-
TGTGCCAGCAGCTCCGGGACTGGCTACAATGAGCAGTTCTTC
CASSSGTGYNEQFF
>TRBV4-2|-|TRBJ2-7|TRBD2
TGTGCCAGCAGCCCGTCCGGGACTAGCGGGGCGGCCGAGGAGCAGTACTTC
CASSPSGTSGAAEEQYF
>TRBV15|-|TRBJ2-5|-
TGTGCCACCAGCAGAGATAAACAGTACCAAGAGACCCAGTACTTC
CATSRDKQYQETQYF
>TRBV30|-|TRBJ1-6|-
TGTGCCTGGAGTGTTGACAGCTATAATTCACCCCTCCACTTT
CAWSVDSYNSPLHF
>TRBV5-6|-|TRBJ1-1|-
TGTGCCAGCAGCTTGCTTTATGAGCAGGGTTTGGGCACTGAAGCTTTCTTT
CASSLLYEQGLGTEAFF
>TRBV4-3|once|TRBJ2-4|TRBD1
TGCGCCAGCAGCCAAGACGGGACAGGGTTAAACATTCAGTACTTC
CASSQDGTGLNIQYF
>TRBV4-2|once|TRBJ2-7|TRBD2
TGTGCCAGCAGCCCTCTCCGGGCTAGCGGAAACTACGAGCAGTACTTC
CASSPLRASGNYEQYF
>TRBV4-1|-|TRBJ2-3|TRBD2
TGCGCCAGCAGCCGACCCTCTAGCGGGGAGTTCACAGATACGCAGTATTTT
CASSRPSSGEFTDTQYF
>TRBV6-5|-|TRBJ1-3|TRBD1
TGTGCCAGCAGTCTGACAGGGAGCTCTGGAAACACCATATATTTT
CASSLTGSSGNTIYF
>TRBV5-6|-|TRBJ1-1|TRBD1
TGTGCCAGCAGCTTGGGGGGACAGGGAACTTTCTTT
CASSLGGQGTFF
>TRBV19|-|TRBJ2-1|-
TGTGCCAGCACTATTGCCGGGGATAACTACAATGAGCAGTTCTTC
CASTIAGDNYNEQFF
>TRBV15|-|TRBJ2-2|-
TGTGCCACCAGCAGAGATGCAGACACCGGGGAGCTGTTTTTT
CATSRDADTGELFF
>TRBV19|-|TRBJ1-2|TRBD1
TGTGCCAGTACGCGACAGGGTTTGTACTATGGCTACACCTTC
CASTRQGLYYGYTF
>TRBV6-5|-|TRBJ1-3|TRBD1
TGTGCCAGCAGGGAGGGGGCCTTCTCTGGAAACACCATATATTTT
CASREGAFSGNTIYF
>TRBV2|-|TRBJ2-5|TRBD1
TGTGCCAGCAGTGTACAGGGGGCGGAGGAGACCCAGTACTTC
CASSVQGAEETQYF
>TRBV4-1|-|TRBJ2-1|-
TGCGCCAGCAGCCAAGATAGTACAGGCTCCTACAATGAGCAGTTCTTC
CASSQDSTGSYNEQFF
>TRBV2|-|TRBJ1-2|TRBD1
TGTGCCAGCGGCCGGGACAGCTTAAATGGCTACACCTTC
CASGRDSLNGYTF
>TRBV14|-|TRBJ1-2|-
TGTGCCAGCAGCCAAGAGGGGGGGCGGGCCAACTATGGCTACACCTTC
CASSQEGGRANYGYTF
>TRBV4-1|-|TRBJ1-2|-
TGCGCCAGCGGGAGACTGGAGACGTATGGCTACACCTTC
CASGRLETYGYTF
>TRBV19|-|TRBJ1-1|-
TGTGCCAGCTCCCGCACAGGGTTATCTATAGTGGACACTGAAGCTTTCTTT
CASSRTGLSIVDTEAFF
>TRBV4-1|-|TRBJ2-1|-
TGCGCCAGCAGCGAAGGATGGTCGGGGGTAAGGTACAATGAGCAGTTCTTC
CASSEGWSGVRYNEQFF
>TRBV9|-|TRBJ2-7|TRBD1
TGTGCCAGCAGCGTAGCGGGGACAGGGATCTACGAGCAGTACTTC
CASSVAGTGIYEQYF
>TRBV2|-|TRBJ2-7|-
TGTGCCAGCACCGGAGAGGGCCACGAGCAGTACTTC
CASTGEGHEQYF
>TRBV9|-|TRBJ1-1|-
TGTGCCAGCTCAGCCATGGGGGCGCGGAATAGTGCTTTCTTT
CASSAMGARNSAFF
>TRBV5-1|once|TRBJ1-1|-
TGCGCCAGCAGCTTGGTTGGGGGCCTGAACACTGAAGCTTTCTTT
CASSLVGGLNTEAFF
>TRBV19|-|TRBJ2-1|-
TGTGCCAGTGCTGTTGGGGCCTTAGAAGTCAATGAGCAGTTCTTC
CASAVGALEVNEQFF
>TRBV11-3|-|TRBJ2-5|-
TGTGCCAGCAGCTTAGGAGGGGGATTCCAGAAGGTCGGAGAGACCCAGTACTTC
CASSLGGGFQKVGETQYF
>TRBV27|-|TRBJ2-7|-
TGTGCCAGCAGCCCGGACAGATTCTACGAGCAGTACTTC
CASSPDRFYEQYF
>TRBV2|few|TRBJ1-1|TRBD1
TGTGCCAGCACCTGGACAGGGCTTGGCACTGAAGCTTTCTTT
CASTWTGLGTEAFF
>TRBV12-3/TRBV12-4|-|TRBJ2-7|-
TGTGCCAGCCGCGGTTTCCCCTCCTACGAGCAGTACTTC
CASRGFPSYEQYF
>TRBV5-5|-|TRBJ2-1|-
TGTGCCAGCAGTCTGACAGCTTCCTCCTACAATGAGCAGTTCTTC
CASSLTASSYNEQFF
>TRBV11-2|-|TRBJ1-2|TRBD1
TGTGCCAGCAGCTTCAGACAGGGGACGAGGAGAGGGATCCACTATGGCTACACCTTC
CASSFRQGTRRGIHYGYTF
>TRBV4-1|-|TRBJ1-5|-
TGCGCCAGCAGCCAAGGTTCTTATAGGGGGGGCACTCAGCCCCAGCATTTT
CASSQGSYRGGTQPQHF
>TRBV7-9|-|TRBJ1-2|-
TGTGCCAGCACCGTGACACCAGGGGCAGATCCCTCTAACTATGGCTACACCTTC
CASTVTPGADPSNYGYTF
>TRBV6-6|-|TRBJ1-6|-
TGTGCCAGCAGTCCGCACCGACAGAGCTCCTATAATTCACCCCTCCACTTT
CASSPHRQSSYNSPLHF
>TRBV6-5|once|TRBJ2-5|TRBD1
TGTGCCAGCAGTTACTTCGGGACAGGACAAGAGACCCAGTACTTC
CASSYFGTGQETQYF
>TRBV30|-|TRBJ1-2|TRBD1
TGTGCCTGGAGTGTAGACAGGGGGTCTTATGGCTACACCTTC
CAWSVDRGSYGYTF